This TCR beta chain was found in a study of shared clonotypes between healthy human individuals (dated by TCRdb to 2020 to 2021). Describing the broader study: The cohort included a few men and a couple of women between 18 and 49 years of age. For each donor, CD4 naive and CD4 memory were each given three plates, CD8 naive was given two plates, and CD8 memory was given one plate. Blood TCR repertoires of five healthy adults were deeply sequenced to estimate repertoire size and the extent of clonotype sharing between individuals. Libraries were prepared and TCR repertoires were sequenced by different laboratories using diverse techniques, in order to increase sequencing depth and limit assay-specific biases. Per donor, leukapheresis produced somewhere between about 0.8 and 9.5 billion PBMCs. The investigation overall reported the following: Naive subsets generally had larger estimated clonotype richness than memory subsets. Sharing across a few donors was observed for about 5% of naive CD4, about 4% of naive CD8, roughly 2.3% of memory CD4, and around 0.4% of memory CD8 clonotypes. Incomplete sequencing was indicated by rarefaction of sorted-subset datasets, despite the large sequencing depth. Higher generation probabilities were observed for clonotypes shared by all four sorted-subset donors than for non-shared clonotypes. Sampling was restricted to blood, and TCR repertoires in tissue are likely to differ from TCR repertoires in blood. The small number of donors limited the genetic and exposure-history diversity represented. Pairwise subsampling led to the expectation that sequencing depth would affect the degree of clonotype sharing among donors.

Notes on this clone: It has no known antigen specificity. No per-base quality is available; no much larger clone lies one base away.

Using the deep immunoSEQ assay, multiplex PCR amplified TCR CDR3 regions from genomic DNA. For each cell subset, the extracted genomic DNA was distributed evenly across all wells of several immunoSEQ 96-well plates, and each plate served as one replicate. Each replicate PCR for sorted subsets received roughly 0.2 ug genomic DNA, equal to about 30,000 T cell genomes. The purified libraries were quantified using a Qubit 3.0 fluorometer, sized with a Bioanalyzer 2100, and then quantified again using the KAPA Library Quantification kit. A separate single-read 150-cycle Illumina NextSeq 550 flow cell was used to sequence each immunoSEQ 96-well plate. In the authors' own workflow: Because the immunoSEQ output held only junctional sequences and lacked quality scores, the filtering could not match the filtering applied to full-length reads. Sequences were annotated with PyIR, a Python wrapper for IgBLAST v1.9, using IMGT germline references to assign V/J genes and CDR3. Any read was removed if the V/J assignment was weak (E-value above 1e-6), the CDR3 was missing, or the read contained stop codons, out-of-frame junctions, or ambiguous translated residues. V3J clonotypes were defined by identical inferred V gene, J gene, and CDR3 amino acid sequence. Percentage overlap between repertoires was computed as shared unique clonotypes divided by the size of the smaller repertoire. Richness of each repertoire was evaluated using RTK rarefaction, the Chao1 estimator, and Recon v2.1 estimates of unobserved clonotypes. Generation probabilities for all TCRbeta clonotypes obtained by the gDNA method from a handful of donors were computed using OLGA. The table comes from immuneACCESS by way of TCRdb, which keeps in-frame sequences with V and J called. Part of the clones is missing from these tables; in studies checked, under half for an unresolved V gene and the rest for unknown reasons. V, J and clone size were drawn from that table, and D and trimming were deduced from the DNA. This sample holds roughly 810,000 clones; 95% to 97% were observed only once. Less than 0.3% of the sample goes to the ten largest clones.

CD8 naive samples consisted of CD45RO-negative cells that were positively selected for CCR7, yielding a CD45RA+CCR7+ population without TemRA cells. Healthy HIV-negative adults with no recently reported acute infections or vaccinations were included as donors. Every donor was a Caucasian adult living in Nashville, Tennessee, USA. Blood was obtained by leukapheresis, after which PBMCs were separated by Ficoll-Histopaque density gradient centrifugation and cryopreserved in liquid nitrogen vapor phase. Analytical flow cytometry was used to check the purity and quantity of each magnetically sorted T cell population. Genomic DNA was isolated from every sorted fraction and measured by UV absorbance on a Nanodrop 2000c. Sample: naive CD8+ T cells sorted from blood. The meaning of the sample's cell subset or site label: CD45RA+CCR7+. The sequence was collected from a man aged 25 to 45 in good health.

The DNA sequence is as follows: TGTGCCAGCCGCCTTTATAGCGGGAGTGGGGCAGAGACCCAGTACTTC. It encodes CASRLYSGSGAETQYF. The V gene is TRBV27 and the J gene is TRBJ2-5; TRBD2 fits 9 bases in the junction. Including cysteine and phenylalanine, the CDR3 has 16 amino acids. Kept here is only the CDR3 DNA, which spans 48 bases and is read in frame from base 1. Based on the germline V gene (reference sequence), the CDR1 and CDR2 sequences are MNHEY and SMNVEV. After removal of 8 bases from V and 4 bases from J, the junction retains 14 bases not matched to a gene.